The entry below gives a single T cell receptor (beta chain) sequence along with its context. The junction had 10 bases not matched to a gene; V was cut back by 3 bases and J by 2 bases. CDR3 length: 17 residues. CDR1 is SGHDT and CDR2 is YYEEEE in the germline V gene. The repertoire was sequenced with immunoSEQ multiplex PCR; TCRdb's copy has only in-frame clones and lacks some. The repertoire includes 48,000 or so clones, more than 70% of them detected once, and under 6% sits in the top ten. This record comes from a study of blood T cell repertoires in COVID-19. Study details: From the United States, Italy and Spain came samples of acute and convalescent COVID-19. T cells, B-cell-depleted T cells, or PBMCs supplied cDNA or gDNA.

Sequenced material: peripheral blood. This receptor was obtained from a woman between 55 and 75 years old with acute or convalescent COVID-19. The chain combines TRBV5-6 with TRBJ2-3; TRBD2 matches 9 bases. The CDR3 sequence is CASSSLGSSGVTDTQYF. In DNA, the CDR3 is TGTGCCAGCAGCTCCCTTGGATCTAGCGGGGTCACAGATACGCAGTATTTT.